This TCR beta chain was identified in a study of blood T cell repertoires in COVID-19. Clones were read by immunoSEQ multiplex PCR, and TCRdb kept only the in-frame ones, dropping some. The sample lists roughly 150,000 clones, approximately 81% occurring once. This clone was detected only a few times. The germline gives CDR1 SQVTM, CDR2 ANQGSEA. This CDR3 region has 13 residues. V shed 6 bases, J shed 6 bases, and the junction held 5 bases outside the gene matches. Material: PBMCs or T cells enriched from blood (not recorded which). The TCR was taken from a middle-aged woman with acute COVID-19. The chain recombines TRBV29-1 with TRBJ2-3, with 11 bases matching TRBD2. CDR3 residues: CSVTSGTLDTQYF. The CDR3 DNA reads as TGCAGCGTGACTAGCGGGACTCTGGATACGCAGTATTTT.